Listed here are 14 T cell receptor beta chains from one sample, sequenced in a study of vaccination and CD4 T cells after COVID-19. Their recognized antigens are unknown. Cultured CD4+ T cells had their DNA profiled by the Oncomine TCR Beta short-read assay. TCRdb re-called the PCR reads with MiXCR, one entry per CDR3 protein. The sample has approximately 20,000 distinct CDR3 sequences, 70% seen once. Treatment specified: roughly 10-day PBMC culture with coronavirus spike peptide pools or control peptides (ViraFEST assay). The sample taken for sequencing was CD4+ T cells from blood, cultured in vitro. All receptors come from a human donor who had recovered from COVID-19.

This clonotype rates as medium-sized. The chain is built from TRBV6-1 and TRBJ1-1, with D possibly matching TRBD1 (6 bases). Trimming left V 6 bases short and J 2 bases short, with 13 bases between. The CDR3 is 14 residues long. Germline V CDR1 and CDR2: MNHNS, SASEGT. CDR3 bases: TGTGCCAGCAGCATGGGACACCCAAACACTGAAGCTTTCTTT. It encodes CASSMGHPNTEAFF.

The rearrangement uses TRBV20-1 and TRBJ1-1; D ambiguous. CDR3 length: 12 residues. From germline, CDR1 is DFQATT and CDR2 SNEGSKA (reference sequence). V lost 3 bases and J 6 bases, leaving 11 bases between the germline ends. The CDR3 protein is CSARPPPAEAFF. The CDR3 bases are TGCAGTGCTAGGCCTCCCCCAGCTGAAGCTTTCTTT.

The J gene is TRBJ1-5, the V gene TRBV28; the D is unclear. The CDR3 sequence is 15 residues long. Between the trimmed V and J ends, which lost 5 bases and 7 bases, there was a span of 18 bases. CDR1 and CDR2 from the germline V gene are MDHEN and SYDVKM. The CDR3 sequence is CASSLSRGGRQPQHF. Written as DNA, the CDR3 is TGTGCCAGCAGTCTAAGTAGAGGAGGAAGACAGCCCCAGCATTTT.

The V and J genes are TRBV21-1 and TRBJ2-7; the listed D gene, TRBD1, was not tested against the DNA. TRBV21-1 is recorded as a pseudogene. CDR3 length: 16 residues. This CDR3 is CASSKRHRGANYEQYF. CDR3 nucleotides: TGTGCCAGCAGCAAGAGGCACCGGGGCGCGAACTACGAGCAGTACTTC.

The sample holds a few counts of this clonotype. In DNA, the CDR3 is TGTGCCAGCAGTTACGGGGGGCCAGGGACGGACATTCAGTACTTC. Protein product: CASSYGGPGTDIQYF. The chain is built from TRBV6-5 and TRBJ2-4; the D gene could be TRBD1 or TRBD2 (6 bases each). V gave up 2 bases and J gave up 8 bases, with 16 bases separating them. There are 15 residues in the CDR3. The V gene's germline CDR1 is MNHEY and CDR2 SVGAGI.

Only a few counts were recorded for this clonotype. The V call is TRBV6-1, the J call TRBJ1-2, with 7 bases identical to TRBD1. V shed 6 bases and J 8 bases; nucleotides not matched to a gene: 9. This CDR3 is 13 amino acids long. Germline V CDR1 and CDR2: MNHNS, SASEGT. CDR3 sequence: CASRLDRRVGYTF. The CDR3 DNA is TGTGCCAGCAGACTGGACAGGCGAGTAGGCTACACCTTC.

This clonotype appeared once. The rearrangement links TRBV15 to TRBJ2-1; the D is unclear. The V end was cut by 1 base, the J end by 9 bases, with 10 bases between. The CDR3 has 13 amino acids. Germline V gives CDR1 LNHNV, CDR2 YYDKDF (reference sequence). In nucleotides, the CDR3 is TGTGCCACCAGCAGAGTACCGTCGGGTGAGCAGTTCTTC. It yields the protein CATSRVPSGEQFF.

This chain uses TRBV2 with TRBJ1-5, with TRBD1 identical over 7 bases. The CDR3 spans 13 residues. The trim removed 6 bases at V and 6 bases at J, leaving 5 bases unmatched. The V gene's germline CDR1 is SNHLY and CDR2 FYNNEI. CDR3 sequence: CASSFRGSQPQHF. CDR3 DNA: TGTGCCAGCAGCTTCAGGGGGAGTCAGCCCCAGCATTTT. The full variable domain, in which reference TRBV2 and TRBJ1-5 provide the parts outside the CDR3, is EPEVTQTPSHQVTQMGQEVILRCVPISNHLYFYWYRQILGQKVEFLVSFYNNEISEKSEIFDDQFSVERPDGSNFTLKIRSTKLEDSAMYFCASSFRGSQPQHFGDGTRLSIL.

This sequence joins TRBV7-2 and TRBJ2-1; the match to TRBD2 covers 12 bases. The CDR3 totals 16 residues. After removal of 6 bases from V and 8 bases from J, the junction contained 11 bases not matched to a gene. The germline gives CDR1 SGHTA, CDR2 FQGNSA. The CDR3 loop reads CASSLQLAGGQDEQFF. CDR3 sequence (DNA): TGTGCCAGCAGTCTCCAGCTAGCGGGAGGGCAAGATGAGCAGTTCTTC.

The CDR3 DNA sequence: TGTGCCACGAACCGGGACTATATCTCCTACGAGCAGTACTTC. Translated, it gives CATNRDYISYEQYF. V is TRBV6-2 or TRBV6-3 and J is TRBJ2-7, with 7 bases identical to TRBD2. This CDR3 spans 14 amino acids. Trimming cost V 10 bases and J 0 bases; bases outside gene matches: 9. Germline-derived CDR1 and CDR2 are MNHEY and SVGEGT.

This chain connects TRBV7-2 to TRBJ1-2, with a weak D call TRBD1 (5 bases). The V and J ends lost 1 base and 6 bases respectively, with 12 bases between them. Looked up from germline, CDR1 is SGHTA and CDR2 is FQGNSA. The CDR3 consists of 14 residues. The CDR3 region is CASSLVGGPHGYTF. The CDR3 DNA is TGTGCCAGCAGCTTAGTGGGGGGTCCGCATGGCTACACCTTC.

The chain recombines TRBV11-2 with TRBJ2-7; no firm D call. Per germline, CDR1 SGHAT and CDR2 FQNNGV. CDR3 length: 16 residues. The V and J ends lost 2 bases and 2 bases respectively, with 16 bases between them. CDR3 bases: TGTGCCAGCAGCTTATTGGTAGGGCGAACTGCCTACGAGCAGTACTTC. Translated, it gives CASSLLVGRTAYEQYF.

This sequence joins TRBV2 and TRBJ1-5; 8 nucleotides line up with TRBD1. V shed 6 bases and J 6 bases; nucleotides not matched to a gene: 10. CDR3 length: 15 amino acids. Germline CDR1 reads SNHLY; CDR2 reads FYNNEI. The CDR3, as DNA: TGTGCCAGCAGCCCCGACAGGGGAAGTTCTCAGCCCCAGCATTTT. Protein product: CASSPDRGSSQPQHF.

J is TRBJ1-4 and V is TRBV24-1, with D unclear. Trimming removed 7 bases from V and 3 bases from J, with 11 bases in between. Germline CDR1 KGHDR, CDR2 SFDVKD. The CDR3 has 14 residues. This CDR3 is CATSEGKANEKLFF. CDR3 DNA sequence: TGTGCCACCAGCGAGGGAAAGGCTAATGAAAAACTGTTTTTT.